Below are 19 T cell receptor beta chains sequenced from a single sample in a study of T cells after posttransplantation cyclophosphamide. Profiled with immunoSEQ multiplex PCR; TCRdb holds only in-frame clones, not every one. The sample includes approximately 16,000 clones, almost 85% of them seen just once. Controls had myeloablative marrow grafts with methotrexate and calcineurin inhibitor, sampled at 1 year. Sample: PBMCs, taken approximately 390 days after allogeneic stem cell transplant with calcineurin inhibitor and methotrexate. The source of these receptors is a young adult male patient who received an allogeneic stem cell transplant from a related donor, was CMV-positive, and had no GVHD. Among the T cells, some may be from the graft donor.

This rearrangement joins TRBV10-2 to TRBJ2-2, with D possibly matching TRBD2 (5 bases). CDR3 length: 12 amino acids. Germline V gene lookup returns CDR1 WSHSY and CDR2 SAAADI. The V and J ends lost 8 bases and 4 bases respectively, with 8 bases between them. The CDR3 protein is CASGEGTGELFF. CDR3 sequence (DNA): TGCGCCAGCGGAGAGGGCACCGGGGAGCTGTTTTTT.

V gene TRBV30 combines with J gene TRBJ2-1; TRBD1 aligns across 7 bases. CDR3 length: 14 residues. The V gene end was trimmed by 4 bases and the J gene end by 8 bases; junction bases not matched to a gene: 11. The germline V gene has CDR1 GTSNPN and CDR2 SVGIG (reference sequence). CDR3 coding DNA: TGTGCCTGGAACGGCAGACAGGGTTCGGATGAGCAGTTCTTC. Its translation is CAWNGRQGSDEQFF. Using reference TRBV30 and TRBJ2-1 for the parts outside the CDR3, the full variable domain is SQTIHQWPATLVQPVGSPLSLECTVEGTSNPNLYWYRQAAGRGLQLLFYSVGIGQISSEVPQNLSASRPQDRQFILSSKKLLLSDSGFYLCAWNGRQGSDEQFFGPGTRLTVL.

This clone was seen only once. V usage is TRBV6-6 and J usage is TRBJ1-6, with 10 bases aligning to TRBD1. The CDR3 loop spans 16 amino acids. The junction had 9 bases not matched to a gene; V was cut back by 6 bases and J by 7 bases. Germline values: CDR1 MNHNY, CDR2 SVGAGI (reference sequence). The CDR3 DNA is TGTGCCAGCAGCCCGGGGACAGGGGTGGGGAATTCACCCCTCCACTTT. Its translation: CASSPGTGVGNSPLHF.

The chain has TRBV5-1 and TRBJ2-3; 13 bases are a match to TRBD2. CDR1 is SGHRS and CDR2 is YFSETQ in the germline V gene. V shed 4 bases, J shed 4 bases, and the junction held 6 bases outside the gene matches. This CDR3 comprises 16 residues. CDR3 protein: CASSAPGLAGSDTQYF. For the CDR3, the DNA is TGCGCCAGCAGCGCCCCGGGACTAGCGGGATCAGATACGCAGTATTTT.

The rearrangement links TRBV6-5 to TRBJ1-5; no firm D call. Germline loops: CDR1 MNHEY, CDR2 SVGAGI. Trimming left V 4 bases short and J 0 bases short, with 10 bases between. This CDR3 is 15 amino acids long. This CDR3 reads CASSSKYGSNQPQHF. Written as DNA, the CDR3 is TGTGCCAGCAGTTCTAAATATGGTAGCAATCAGCCCCAGCATTTT.

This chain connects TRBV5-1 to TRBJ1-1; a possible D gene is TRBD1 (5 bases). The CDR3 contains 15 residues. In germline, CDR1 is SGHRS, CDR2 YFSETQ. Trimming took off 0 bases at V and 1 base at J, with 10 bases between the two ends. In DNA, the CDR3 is TGCGCCAGCAGCTTGGGCGGGGCCCCGAACACTGAAGCTTTCTTT. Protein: CASSLGGAPNTEAFF.

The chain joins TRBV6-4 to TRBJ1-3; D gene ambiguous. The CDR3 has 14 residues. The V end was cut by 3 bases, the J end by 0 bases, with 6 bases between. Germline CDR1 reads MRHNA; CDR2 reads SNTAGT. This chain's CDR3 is CASSDKSSGNTIYF. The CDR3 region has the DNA TGTGCCAGCAGTGATAAGAGCTCTGGAAACACCATATATTTT.

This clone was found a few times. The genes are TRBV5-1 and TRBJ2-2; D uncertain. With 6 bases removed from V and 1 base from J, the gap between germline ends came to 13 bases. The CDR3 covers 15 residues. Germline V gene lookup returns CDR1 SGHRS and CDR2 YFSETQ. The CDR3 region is CASNVLGRNTGELFF. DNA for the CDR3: TGCGCCAGCAACGTTCTTGGGCGGAACACCGGGGAGCTGTTTTTT.

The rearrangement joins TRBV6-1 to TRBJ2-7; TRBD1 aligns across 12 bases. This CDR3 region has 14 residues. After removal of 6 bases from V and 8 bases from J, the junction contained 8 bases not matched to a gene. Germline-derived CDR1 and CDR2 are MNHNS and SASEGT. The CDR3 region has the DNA TGTGCCAGCAGCCCAGCCGGGACAGGGGGCAAGCAGTACTTC. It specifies CASSPAGTGGKQYF.

The CDR3 region is CASSPNVAGGTYEQYF. In DNA, the CDR3 is TGTGCCAGCAGCCCGAACGTAGCGGGAGGTACCTACGAGCAGTACTTC. The chain employs TRBV7-3 and TRBJ2-7; 10 bases are a match to TRBD2. The CDR3 consists of 16 residues. The J segment lost 2 bases and the V segment lost 5 bases, leaving 9 bases of the junction unmatched. Germline V gene data show CDR1 as SGHTA and CDR2 as FQGTGA.

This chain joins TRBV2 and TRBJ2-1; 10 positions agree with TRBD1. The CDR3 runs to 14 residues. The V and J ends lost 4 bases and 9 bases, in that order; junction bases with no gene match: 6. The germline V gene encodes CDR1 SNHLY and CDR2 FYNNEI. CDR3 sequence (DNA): TGTGCCAGCAGTGGACAGGGGGCGGGCAGTGAGCAGTTCTTC. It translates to CASSGQGAGSEQFF.

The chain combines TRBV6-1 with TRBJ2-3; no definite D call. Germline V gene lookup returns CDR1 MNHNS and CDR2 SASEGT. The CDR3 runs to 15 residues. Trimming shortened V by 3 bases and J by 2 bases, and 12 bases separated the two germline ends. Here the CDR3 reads CASSDVGSSTDTQYF. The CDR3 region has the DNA TGTGCCAGCAGTGATGTCGGTTCCTCCACAGATACGCAGTATTTT.

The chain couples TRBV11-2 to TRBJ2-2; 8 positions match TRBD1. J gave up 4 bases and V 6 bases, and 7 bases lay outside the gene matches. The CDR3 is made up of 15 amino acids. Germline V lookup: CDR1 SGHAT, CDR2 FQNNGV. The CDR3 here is CASSSQGAVTGELFF. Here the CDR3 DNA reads TGTGCCAGCAGTTCCCAGGGGGCGGTCACCGGGGAGCTGTTTTTT.

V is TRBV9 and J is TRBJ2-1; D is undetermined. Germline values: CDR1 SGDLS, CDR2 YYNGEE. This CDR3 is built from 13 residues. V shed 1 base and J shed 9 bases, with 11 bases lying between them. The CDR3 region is CASSVQLNGEQFF. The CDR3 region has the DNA TGTGCCAGCAGCGTACAATTAAACGGTGAGCAGTTCTTC.

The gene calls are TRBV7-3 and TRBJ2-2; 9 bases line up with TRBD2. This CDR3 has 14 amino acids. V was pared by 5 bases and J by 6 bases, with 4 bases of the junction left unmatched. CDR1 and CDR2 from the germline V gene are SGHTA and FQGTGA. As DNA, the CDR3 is TGTGCCAGCAGCCGGACTAGCGCCCCCGGGGAGCTGTTTTTT. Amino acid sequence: CASSRTSAPGELFF.

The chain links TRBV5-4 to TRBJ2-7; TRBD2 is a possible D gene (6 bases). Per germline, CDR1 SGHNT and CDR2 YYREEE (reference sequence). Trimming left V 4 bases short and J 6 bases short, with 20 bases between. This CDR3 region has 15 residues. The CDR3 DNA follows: TGTGCCAGCAGCGGAGGAGGGAAGTCGGGTTCCGAGCAGTACTTC. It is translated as CASSGGGKSGSEQYF. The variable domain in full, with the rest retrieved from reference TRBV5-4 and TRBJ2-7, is ETGVTQSPTHLIKTRGQQVTLRCSSQSGHNTVSWYQQALGQGPQFIFQYYREEENGRGNFPPRFSGLQFPNYSSELNVNALELDDSALYLCASSGGGKSGSEQYFGPGTRLTVT.

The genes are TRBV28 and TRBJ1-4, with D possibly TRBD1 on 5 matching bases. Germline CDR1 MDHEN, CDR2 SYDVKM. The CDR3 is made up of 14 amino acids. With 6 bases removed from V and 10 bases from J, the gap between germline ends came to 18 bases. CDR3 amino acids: CASRPQGVLGKLFF. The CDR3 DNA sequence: TGTGCCAGCAGACCACAAGGGGTGCTGGGAAAACTGTTTTTT.

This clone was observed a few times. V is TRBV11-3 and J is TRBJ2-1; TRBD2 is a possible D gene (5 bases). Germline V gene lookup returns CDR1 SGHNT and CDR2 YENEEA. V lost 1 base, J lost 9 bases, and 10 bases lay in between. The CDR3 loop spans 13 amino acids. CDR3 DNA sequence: TGTGCCAGCAGCTTAGGGGAGAACAGTGAGCAGTTCTTC. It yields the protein CASSLGENSEQFF.

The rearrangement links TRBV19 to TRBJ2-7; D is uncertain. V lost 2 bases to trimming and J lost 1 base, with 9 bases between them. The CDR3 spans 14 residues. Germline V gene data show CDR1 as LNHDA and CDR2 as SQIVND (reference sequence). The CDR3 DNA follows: TGTGCCAGTAGTATAACCGCCAGATCCTACGAGCAGTACTTC. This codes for CASSITARSYEQYF. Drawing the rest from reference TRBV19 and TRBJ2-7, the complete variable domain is DGGITQSPKYLFRKEGQNVTLSCEQNLNHDAMYWYRQDPGQGLRLIYYSQIVNDFQKGDIAEGYSVSREKKESFPLTVTSAQKNPTAFYLCASSITARSYEQYFGPGTRLTVT.